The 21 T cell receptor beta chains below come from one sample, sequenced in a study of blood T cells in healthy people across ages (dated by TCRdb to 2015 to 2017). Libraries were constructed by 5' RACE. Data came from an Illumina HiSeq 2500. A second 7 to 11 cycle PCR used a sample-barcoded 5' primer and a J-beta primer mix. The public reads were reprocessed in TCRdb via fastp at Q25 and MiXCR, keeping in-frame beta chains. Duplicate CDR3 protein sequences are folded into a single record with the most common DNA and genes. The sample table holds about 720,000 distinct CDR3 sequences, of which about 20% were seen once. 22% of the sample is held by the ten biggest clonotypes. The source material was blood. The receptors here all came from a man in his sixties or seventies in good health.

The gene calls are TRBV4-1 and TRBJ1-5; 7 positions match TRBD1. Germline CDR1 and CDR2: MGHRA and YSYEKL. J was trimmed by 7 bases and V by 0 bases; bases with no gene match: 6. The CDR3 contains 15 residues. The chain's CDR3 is CASSQDQGGGQPQHF. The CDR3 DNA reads TGCGCCAGCAGCCAAGATCAAGGGGGCGGGCAGCCCCAGCATTTT.

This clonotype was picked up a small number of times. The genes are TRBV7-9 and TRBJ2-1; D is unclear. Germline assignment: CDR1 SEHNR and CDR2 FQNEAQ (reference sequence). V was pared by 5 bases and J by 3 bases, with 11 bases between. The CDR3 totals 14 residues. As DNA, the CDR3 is TGTGCCAGCAGCATCACGGGCGTCTACAATGAGCAGTTCTTC. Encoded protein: CASSITGVYNEQFF. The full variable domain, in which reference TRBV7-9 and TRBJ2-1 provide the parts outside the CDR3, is DTGVSQNPRHKITKRGQNVTFRCDPISEHNRLYWYRQTLGQGPEFLTYFQNEAQLEKSRLLSDRFSAERPKGSFSTLEIQRTEQGDSAMYLCASSITGVYNEQFFGPGTRLTVL.

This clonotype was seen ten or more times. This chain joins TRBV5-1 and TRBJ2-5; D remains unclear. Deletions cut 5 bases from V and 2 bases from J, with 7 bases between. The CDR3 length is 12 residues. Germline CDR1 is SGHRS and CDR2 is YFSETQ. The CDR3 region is CASSGQQETQYF. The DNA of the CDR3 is TGCGCCAGCAGTGGGCAGCAAGAGACCCAGTACTTC.

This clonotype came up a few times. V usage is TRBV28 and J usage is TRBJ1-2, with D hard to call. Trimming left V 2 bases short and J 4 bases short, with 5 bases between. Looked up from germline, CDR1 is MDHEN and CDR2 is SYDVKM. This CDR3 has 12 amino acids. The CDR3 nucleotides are TGTGCCAGCAGTTTAGGGTTCTATGGCTACACCTTC. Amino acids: CASSLGFYGYTF.

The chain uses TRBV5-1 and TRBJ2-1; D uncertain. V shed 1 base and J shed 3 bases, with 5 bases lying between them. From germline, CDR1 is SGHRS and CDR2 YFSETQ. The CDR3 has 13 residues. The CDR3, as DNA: TGCGCCAGCAGCTTGTTCTTCTACAATGAGCAGTTCTTC. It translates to CASSLFFYNEQFF.

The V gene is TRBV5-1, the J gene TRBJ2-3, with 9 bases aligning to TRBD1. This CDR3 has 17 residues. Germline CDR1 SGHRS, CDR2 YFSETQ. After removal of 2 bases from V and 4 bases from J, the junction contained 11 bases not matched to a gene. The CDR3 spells CASSFGQGRLQSDTQYF. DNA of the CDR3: TGCGCCAGCAGCTTCGGACAGGGGCGACTTCAATCAGATACGCAGTATTTT.

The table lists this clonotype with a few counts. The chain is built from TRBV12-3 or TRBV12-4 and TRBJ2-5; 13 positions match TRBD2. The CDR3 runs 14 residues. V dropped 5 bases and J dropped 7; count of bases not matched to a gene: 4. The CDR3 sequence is CASSPGLAGVTQYF. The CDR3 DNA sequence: TGTGCCAGCAGTCCCGGACTAGCGGGAGTGACCCAGTACTTC.

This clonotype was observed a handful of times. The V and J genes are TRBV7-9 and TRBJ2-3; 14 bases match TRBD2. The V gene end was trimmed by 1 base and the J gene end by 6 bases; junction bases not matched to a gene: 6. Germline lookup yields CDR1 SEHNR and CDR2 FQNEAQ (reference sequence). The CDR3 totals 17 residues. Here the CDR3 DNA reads TGTGCCAGCAGCTTAGGTTCCGGGACTAGCGGGAGCGATACGCAGTATTTT. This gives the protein CASSLGSGTSGSDTQYF.

The CDR3 nucleotides read TGCAGCGTTGAAGTGCCAGGGGCTTACACTGAAGCTTTCTTT. Protein sequence: CSVEVPGAYTEAFF. The chain uses TRBV29-1 and TRBJ1-1; possible D gene TRBD1, 6 bases. V was trimmed by 1 base and J by 3 bases, leaving 12 bases between them. CDR1 and CDR2 (germline): SQVTM, ANQGSEA. The CDR3 covers 14 residues. Full variable domain (remainder filled in from reference TRBV29-1 and TRBJ1-1): SAVISQKPSRDICQRGTSLTIQCQVDSQVTMMFWYRQQPGQSLTLIATANQGSEATYESGFVIDKFPISRPNLTFSTLTVSNMSPEDSSIYLCSVEVPGAYTEAFFGQGTRLTVV.

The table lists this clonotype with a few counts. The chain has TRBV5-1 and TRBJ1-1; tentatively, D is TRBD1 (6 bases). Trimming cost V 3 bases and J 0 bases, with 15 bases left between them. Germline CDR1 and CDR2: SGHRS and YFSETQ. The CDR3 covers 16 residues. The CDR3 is CASSWTLGGLNTEAFF. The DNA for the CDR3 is TGCGCCAGCAGCTGGACCCTGGGGGGGCTGAACACTGAAGCTTTCTTT.

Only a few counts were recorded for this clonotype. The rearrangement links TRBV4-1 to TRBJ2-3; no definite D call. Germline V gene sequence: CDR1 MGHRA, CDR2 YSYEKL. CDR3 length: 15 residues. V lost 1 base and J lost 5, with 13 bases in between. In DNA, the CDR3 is TGCGCCAGCAGCCAAGGAGGCTCCATTAGAGATACGCAGTATTTT. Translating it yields CASSQGGSIRDTQYF.

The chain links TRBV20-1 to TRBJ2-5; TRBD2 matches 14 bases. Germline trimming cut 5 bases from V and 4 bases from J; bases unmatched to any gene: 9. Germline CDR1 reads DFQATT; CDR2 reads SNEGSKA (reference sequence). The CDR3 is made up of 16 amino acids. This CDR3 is CSARKWTSGGLETQYF. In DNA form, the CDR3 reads TGCAGTGCTCGAAAATGGACTAGCGGGGGGCTAGAGACCCAGTACTTC.

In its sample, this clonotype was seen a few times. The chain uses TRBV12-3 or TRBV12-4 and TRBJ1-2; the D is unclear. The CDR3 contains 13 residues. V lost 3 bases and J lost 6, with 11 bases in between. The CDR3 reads CASSLSTRNGYTF. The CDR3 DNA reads TGTGCCAGCAGTTTGAGCACCCGGAATGGCTACACCTTC.

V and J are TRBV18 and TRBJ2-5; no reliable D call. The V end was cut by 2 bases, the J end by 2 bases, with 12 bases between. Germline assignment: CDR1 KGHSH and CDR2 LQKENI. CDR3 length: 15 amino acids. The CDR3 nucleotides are TGTGCCAGCTCACCAATTCAAGACAAGCAAGAGACCCAGTACTTC. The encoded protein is CASSPIQDKQETQYF.

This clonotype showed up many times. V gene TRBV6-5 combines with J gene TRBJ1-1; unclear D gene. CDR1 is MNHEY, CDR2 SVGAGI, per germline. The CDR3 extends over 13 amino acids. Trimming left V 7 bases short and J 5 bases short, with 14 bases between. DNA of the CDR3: TGTGCCAGCAAGAGCCTCCGGAGGACTGAAGCTTTCTTT. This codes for CASKSLRRTEAFF.

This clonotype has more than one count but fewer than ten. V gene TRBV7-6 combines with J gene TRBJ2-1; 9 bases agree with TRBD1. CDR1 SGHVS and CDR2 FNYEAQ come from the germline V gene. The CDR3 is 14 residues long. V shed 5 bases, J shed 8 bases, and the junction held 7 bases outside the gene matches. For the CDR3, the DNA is TGTGCCAGCAGCCGGATCCGGGACAGGGATGAGCAGTTCTTC. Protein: CASSRIRDRDEQFF.

The CDR3 region is CASSEGGLPQHF. As DNA, the CDR3 is TGTGCCAGCAGTGAAGGGGGTCTGCCCCAGCATTTT. The V and J genes are TRBV2 and TRBJ1-5; unclear D gene. In germline, CDR1 is SNHLY, CDR2 FYNNEI. Trimming removed 1 base from V and 9 bases from J, with 7 bases in between. The CDR3 is 12 residues long.

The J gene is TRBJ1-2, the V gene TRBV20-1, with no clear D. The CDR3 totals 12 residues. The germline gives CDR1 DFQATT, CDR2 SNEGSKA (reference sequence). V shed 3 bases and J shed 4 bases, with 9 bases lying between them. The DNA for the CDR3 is TGCAGTGCTAGTGGGCAGGTCTATGGCTACACCTTC. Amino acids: CSASGQVYGYTF.

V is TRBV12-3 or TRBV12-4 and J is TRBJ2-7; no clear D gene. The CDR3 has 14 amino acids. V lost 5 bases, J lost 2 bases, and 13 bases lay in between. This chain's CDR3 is CASSPPGPTYEQYF. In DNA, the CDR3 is TGTGCCAGCAGTCCTCCCGGGCCTACCTACGAGCAGTACTTC.

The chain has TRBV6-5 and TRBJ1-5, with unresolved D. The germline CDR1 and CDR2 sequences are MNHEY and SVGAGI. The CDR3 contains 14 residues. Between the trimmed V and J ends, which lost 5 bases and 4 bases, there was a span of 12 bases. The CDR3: CASSRASQNQPQHF. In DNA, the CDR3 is TGTGCCAGCAGTCGGGCCAGCCAGAATCAGCCCCAGCATTTT.

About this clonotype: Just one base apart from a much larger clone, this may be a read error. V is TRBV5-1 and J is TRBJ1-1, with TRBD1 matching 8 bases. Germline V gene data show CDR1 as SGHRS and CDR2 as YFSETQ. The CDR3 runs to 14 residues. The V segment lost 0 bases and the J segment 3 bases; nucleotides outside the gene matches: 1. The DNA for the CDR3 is TGCGCCAGCAGCTTGGGACAGGGGCACACTGAAGCTTTCTTT. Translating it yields CASSLGQGHTEAFF. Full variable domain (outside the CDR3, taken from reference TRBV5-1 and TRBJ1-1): KAGVTQTPRYLIKTRGQQVTLSCSPISGHRSVSWYQQTPGQGLQFLFEYFSETQRNKGNFPGRFSGRQFSNSRSEMNVSTLELGDSALYLCASSLGQGHTEAFFGQGTRLTVV.